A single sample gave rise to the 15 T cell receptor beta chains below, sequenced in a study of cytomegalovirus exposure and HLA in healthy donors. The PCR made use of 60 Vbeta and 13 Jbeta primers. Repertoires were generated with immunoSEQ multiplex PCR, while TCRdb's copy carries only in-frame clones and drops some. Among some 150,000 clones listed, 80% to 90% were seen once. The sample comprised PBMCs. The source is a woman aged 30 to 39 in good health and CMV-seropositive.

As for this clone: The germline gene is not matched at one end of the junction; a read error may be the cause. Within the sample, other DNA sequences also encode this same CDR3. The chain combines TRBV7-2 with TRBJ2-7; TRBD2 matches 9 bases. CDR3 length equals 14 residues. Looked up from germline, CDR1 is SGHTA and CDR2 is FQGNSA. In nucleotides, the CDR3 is TGTGCCAGCAGCCTAGCGGGGAGCTCCTACGAGCAGTACTTC. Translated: CASSLAGSSYEQYF.

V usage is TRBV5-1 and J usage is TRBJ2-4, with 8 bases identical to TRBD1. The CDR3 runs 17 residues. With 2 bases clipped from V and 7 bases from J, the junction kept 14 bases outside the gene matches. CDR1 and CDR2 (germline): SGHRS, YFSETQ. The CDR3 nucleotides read TGCGCCAGCAGCTTTAGGACAGGGCTCAAAGAGGGTAACATTCAGTACTTC. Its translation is CASSFRTGLKEGNIQYF. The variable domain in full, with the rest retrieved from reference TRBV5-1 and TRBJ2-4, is KAGVTQTPRYLIKTRGQQVTLSCSPISGHRSVSWYQQTPGQGLQFLFEYFSETQRNKGNFPGRFSGRQFSNSRSEMNVSTLELGDSALYLCASSFRTGLKEGNIQYFGAGTRLSVL.

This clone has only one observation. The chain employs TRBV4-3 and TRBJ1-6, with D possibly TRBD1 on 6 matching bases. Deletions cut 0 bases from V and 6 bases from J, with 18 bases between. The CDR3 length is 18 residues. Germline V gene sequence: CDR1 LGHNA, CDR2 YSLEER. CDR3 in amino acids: CASSQDETGGRTNSPLHF. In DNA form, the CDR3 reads TGCGCCAGCAGCCAAGATGAAACGGGGGGCAGGACTAATTCACCCCTCCACTTT.

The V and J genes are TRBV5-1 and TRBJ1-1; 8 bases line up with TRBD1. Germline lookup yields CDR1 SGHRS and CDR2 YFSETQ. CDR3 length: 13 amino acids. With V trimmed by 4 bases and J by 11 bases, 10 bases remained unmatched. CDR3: CASSDGTGGSAFF. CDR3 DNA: TGCGCCAGCAGCGATGGAACAGGGGGGAGTGCTTTCTTT.

The CDR3 sequence: CASSPSGGLDTQYF. The CDR3 DNA reads as TGTGCCAGCAGCCCTAGCGGGGGGCTAGATACGCAGTATTTT. The genes are TRBV11-2 and TRBJ2-3; 11 bases are a match to TRBD2. CDR1 and CDR2 (germline): SGHAT, FQNNGV. The CDR3 spans 14 residues. V gave up 5 bases and J gave up 5 bases; unmatched junction bases: 3.

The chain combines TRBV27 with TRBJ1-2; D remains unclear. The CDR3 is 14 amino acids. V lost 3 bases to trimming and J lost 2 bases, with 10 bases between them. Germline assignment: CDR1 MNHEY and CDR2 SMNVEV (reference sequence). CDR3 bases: TGTGCCAGCAGTTTTATCGGGGAAAACTATGGCTACACCTTC. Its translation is CASSFIGENYGYTF.

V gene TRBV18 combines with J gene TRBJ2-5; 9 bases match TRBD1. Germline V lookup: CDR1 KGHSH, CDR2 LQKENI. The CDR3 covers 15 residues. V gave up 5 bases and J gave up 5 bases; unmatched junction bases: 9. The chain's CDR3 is CASSDGQGSGETQYF. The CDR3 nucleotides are TGTGCCAGCTCAGACGGACAGGGGAGTGGGGAGACCCAGTACTTC.

CDR3 sequence (DNA): TGTGCCAGCAGGGGTCGACAGGGAGGGAACACTGAAGCTTTCTTT. As protein: CASRGRQGGNTEAFF. The chain couples TRBV6-5 to TRBJ1-1, with 7 bases lining up with TRBD1. The CDR3 loop spans 15 amino acids. From germline, CDR1 is MNHEY and CDR2 SVGAGI. V shed 6 bases, J shed 1 base, and the junction held 8 bases outside the gene matches.

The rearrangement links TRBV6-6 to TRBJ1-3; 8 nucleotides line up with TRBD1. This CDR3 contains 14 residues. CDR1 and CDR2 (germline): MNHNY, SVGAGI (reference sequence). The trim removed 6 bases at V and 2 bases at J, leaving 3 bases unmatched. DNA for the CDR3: TGTGCCAGCAGACAGACAGGGGCTGGAAACACCATATATTTT. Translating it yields CASRQTGAGNTIYF.

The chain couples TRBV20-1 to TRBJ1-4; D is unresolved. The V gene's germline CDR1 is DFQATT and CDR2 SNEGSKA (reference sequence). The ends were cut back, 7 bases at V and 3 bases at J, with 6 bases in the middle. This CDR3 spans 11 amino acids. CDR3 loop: CSGLANEKLFF. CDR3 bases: TGCAGTGGACTAGCTAATGAAAAACTGTTTTTT.

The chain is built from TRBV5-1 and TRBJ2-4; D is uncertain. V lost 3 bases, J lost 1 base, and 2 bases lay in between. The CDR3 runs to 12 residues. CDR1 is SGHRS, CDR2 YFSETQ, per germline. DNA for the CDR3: TGCGCCAGCAGCTCGGCCAAAAACATTCAGTACTTC. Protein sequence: CASSSAKNIQYF.

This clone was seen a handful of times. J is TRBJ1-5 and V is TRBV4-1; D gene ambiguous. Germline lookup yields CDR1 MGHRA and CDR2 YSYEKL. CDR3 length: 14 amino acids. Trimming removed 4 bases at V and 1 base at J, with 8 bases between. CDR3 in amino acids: CASSPPLSNQPQHF. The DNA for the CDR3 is TGCGCCAGCAGCCCCCCCTTGAGCAATCAGCCCCAGCATTTT.

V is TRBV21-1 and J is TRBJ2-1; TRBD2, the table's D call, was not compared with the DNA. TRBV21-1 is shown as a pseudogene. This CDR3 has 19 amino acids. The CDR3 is CASSKEGLAGGLSYNEQFF. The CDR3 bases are TGTGCCAGCAGCAAAGAAGGGCTAGCGGGGGGTCTCTCCTACAATGAGCAGTTCTTC.

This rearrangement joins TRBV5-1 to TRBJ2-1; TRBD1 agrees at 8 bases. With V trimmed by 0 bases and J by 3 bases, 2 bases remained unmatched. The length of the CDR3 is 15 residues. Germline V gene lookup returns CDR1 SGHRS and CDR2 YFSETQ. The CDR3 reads CASSLGGQDYNEQFF. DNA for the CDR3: TGCGCCAGCAGCTTGGGGGGACAGGACTACAATGAGCAGTTCTTC.

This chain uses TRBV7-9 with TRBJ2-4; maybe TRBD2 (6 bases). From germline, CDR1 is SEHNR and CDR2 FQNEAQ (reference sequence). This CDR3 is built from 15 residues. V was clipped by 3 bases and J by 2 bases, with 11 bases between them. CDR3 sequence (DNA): TGTGCCAGCAGCTTGAGCGGGCATTCCAAAAACATTCAGTACTTC. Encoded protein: CASSLSGHSKNIQYF. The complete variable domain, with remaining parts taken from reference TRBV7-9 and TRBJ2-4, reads DTGVSQNPRHKITKRGQNVTFRCDPISEHNRLYWYRQTLGQGPEFLTYFQNEAQLEKSRLLSDRFSAERPKGSFSTLEIQRTEQGDSAMYLCASSLSGHSKNIQYFGAGTRLSVL.